This T cell receptor beta chain was sequenced during a study of vaccination effects on CD4 cells after COVID-19. The CDR3 has 16 amino acids. V lost 4 bases, J lost 4 bases, and 10 bases stayed unmatched. Germline V CDR1 and CDR2: SGHRS, YFSETQ. Repertoires were generated with immunoSEQ multiplex PCR, while TCRdb's copy carries only in-frame clones and drops some. The sample records some 41,000 clones, roughly four fifths being singletons. Whole-study findings and limits: Vaccine- and infection-induced clones showed marked clonal contraction late following vaccination. No early post-infection timepoints were available in the study, which also included few convalescent patients.

Under the ViraFEST assay, PBMC were stimulated with viral peptide pools so that antigen-specific CD4+ T cells expanded. Sequencing was performed afterwards. Once cultured for 10 days, the cells underwent separation to obtain CD4+ T cells. Prior SARS-CoV-2 infection was absent in the vaccine recipients, as shown by negative nucleocapsid antibodies. It was with about 10 IU/ml IL-2 and about 10 ug/ml peptides that more than 1.5 million PBMC per well were cultured. Cultures got half-medium changes with IL-2 on days 3 and 7. As concerns this clone: Antigen: not known.

The starting material was CD4+ T cells from PBMCs cultured with SARS-CoV-2 spike peptides, obtained before COVID-19 vaccination. The rearrangement uses TRBV5-1 and TRBJ2-3, with 9 bases that match TRBD2. The sequence came from a human donor who received a COVID-19 vaccine. DNA of the CDR3: TGCGCCAGCAGCCCCGTTGCGGGGGGGCCACCAGATACGCAGTATTTT. Translated, it gives CASSPVAGGPPDTQYF.